This T cell receptor beta chain was identified during a study of blood T cell repertoires in COVID-19. As for the study in general: T cells, B-cell-depleted T cells, or PBMCs provided the cDNA or gDNA that served as material.

Authors' processing steps: The authors estimated nucleated cell counts from reference gene primer amplification. Repertoires were generated with immunoSEQ multiplex PCR, while TCRdb's copy carries only in-frame clones and drops some. V and J calls and clone size come straight from that table; D and trimming were deduced from the DNA. The sample yields roughly 250,000 clones, 70% to 90% seen once. A note on this clone: Other DNA sequences in this sample translate to the same CDR3.

V gave up 6 bases and J gave up 5 bases, with 10 bases separating them. The CDR3 sequence is 11 residues long. Germline loops: CDR1 SQVTM, CDR2 ANQGSEA. This clonotype was obtained from a woman in her 30s who had recovered from COVID-19. The rearrangement uses TRBV29-1 and TRBJ1-2; TRBD1 might be the D (6 bases). The sequencing input was PBMCs or T cells enriched from blood (not recorded which). This chain's CDR3 is CSVQGGYGYTF. In DNA form, the CDR3 reads TGCAGCGTACAGGGAGGGTATGGCTACACCTTC.